A single T cell receptor (beta chain) is shown here with its context. TCRdb's copy holds only in-frame clones and misses some; the assay was immunoSEQ multiplex PCR. Here the sample spans 200,000 to 300,000 clones, approximately 80% being singletons. This record comes from a study of blood T cell repertoires in COVID-19. V was pared by 5 bases and J by 6 bases, with 10 bases between. Germline values: CDR1 SEHNR, CDR2 FQNEAQ (reference sequence). The CDR3 spans 13 residues. The clonotype originates from a woman of 80 years or more with COVID-19, enrolled during active disease. The sample comprised peripheral blood. V gene TRBV7-9 combines with J gene TRBJ1-4; D unresolved. The CDR3 bases are TGTGCCAGCAGCCCCGGGATGGATGAAAAACTGTTTTTT. Its translation is CASSPGMDEKLFF.